This T cell receptor beta chain stems from a study of post-analysis software for immune sequencing data. Study-level background: Multiple sclerosis in the patients followed relapsing-remitting, secondary progressive and progressive-relapsing courses. Study conclusions and caveats: Strong co-clustering by F measure linked samples that shared a preparation batch. People with multiple sclerosis had a significantly lower normalized Chao1 diversity than controls did.

Prepared TCR beta cDNA libraries contained unique molecular identifiers. About 500,000 cDNA molecules were obtained per 1 to 10 million input T cells. Each CDR3 protein gets one entry after TCRdb re-called the PCR reads with MiXCR. The sample has 750,000 to 950,000 distinct CDR3 sequences; approximately 57% are singletons. This clonotype was detected only once. Its antigen is undetermined. The sample comprised blood. This receptor was identified in a girl between 5 and 17 years old with multiple sclerosis.

CDR3: CASTSGRAKFF. CDR3 nucleotides: TGTGCCAGCACTAGCGGGAGGGCCAAGTTCTTC. The rearrangement uses TRBV2 and TRBJ2-1; TRBD2 matches 12 bases. V lost 7 bases and J lost 14; bases outside the gene matches: 3. CDR1 is SNHLY, CDR2 FYNNEI, per germline. CDR3 length equals 11 residues.